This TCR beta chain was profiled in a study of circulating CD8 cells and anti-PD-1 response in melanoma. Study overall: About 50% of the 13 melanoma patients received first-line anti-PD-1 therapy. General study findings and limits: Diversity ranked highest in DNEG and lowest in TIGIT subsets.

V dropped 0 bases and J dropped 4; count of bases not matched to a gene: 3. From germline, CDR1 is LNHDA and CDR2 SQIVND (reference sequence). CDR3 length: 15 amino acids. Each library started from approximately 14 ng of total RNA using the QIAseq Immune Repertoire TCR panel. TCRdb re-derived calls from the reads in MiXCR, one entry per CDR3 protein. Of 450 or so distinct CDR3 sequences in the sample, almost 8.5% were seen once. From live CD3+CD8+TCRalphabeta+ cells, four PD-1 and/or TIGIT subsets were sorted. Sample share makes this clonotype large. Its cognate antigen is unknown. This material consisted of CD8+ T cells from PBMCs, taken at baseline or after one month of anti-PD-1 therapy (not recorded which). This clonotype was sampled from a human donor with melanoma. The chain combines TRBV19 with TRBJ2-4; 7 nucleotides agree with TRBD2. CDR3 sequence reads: CASSIEASGKNIQYF. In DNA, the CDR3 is TGTGCCAGTAGTATAGAGGCTAGCGGAAAAAACATTCAGTACTTC.